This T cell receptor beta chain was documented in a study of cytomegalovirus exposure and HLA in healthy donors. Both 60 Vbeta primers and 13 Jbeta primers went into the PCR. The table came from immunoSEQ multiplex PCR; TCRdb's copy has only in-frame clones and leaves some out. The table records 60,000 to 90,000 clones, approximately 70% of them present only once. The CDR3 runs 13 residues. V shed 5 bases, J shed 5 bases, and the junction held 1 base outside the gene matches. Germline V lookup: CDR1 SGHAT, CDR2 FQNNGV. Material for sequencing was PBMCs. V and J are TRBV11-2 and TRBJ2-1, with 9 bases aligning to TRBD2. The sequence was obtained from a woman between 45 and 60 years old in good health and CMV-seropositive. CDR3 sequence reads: CASSRLADNEQFF. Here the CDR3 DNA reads TGTGCCAGCAGCCGACTAGCGGACAATGAGCAGTTCTTC.